The rows below give T cell receptor beta chains drawn from one sample of a study of Tregs in tolerant kidney transplant recipients. No antigens are known for them. Method: immunoSEQ multiplex PCR; TCRdb's copy keeps in-frame clones and lacks some. The sample has about 18,000 clones; approximately 60% are singletons. The specimen was Tregs from blood cultured with allogeneic cells. The receptor source for this set is a human donor in good health. Both conserved end residues are part of each CDR3. A D gene is named only where the DNA matches it firmly. Size values are once, few and many counts, or a class for expanded clones, and some rows have none.

d_call	j_call	v_call	clone_size	cdr3_nt	cdr3_aa
.	TRBJ1-2	TRBV7-8	.	TGTGCCAGCAGCGCCTCGGCAGGTTGGAACTATGGCTACACCTTC	CASSASAGWNYGYTF
TRBD2	TRBJ2-1	TRBV7-9	.	TGTGCCAGCAGGACCCCCACTAGCGGGAGGGCATACAATGAGCAGTTCTTC	CASRTPTSGRAYNEQFF
.	TRBJ1-1	TRBV11-2	.	TGTGCCAGCAGCTTTTTGGGCGGGAACACTGAAGCTTTCTTT	CASSFLGGNTEAFF
.	TRBJ1-1	TRBV18	.	TGTGCCAGCTCGCACCAGTTGAACAGGGAAACTGAAGCTTTCTTT	CASSHQLNRETEAFF
.	TRBJ1-1	TRBV5-6	.	TGTGCCAGCAGCCCGGGCGGAGTTGGAACTGAAGCTTTCTTT	CASSPGGVGTEAFF
TRBD1	TRBJ2-5	TRBV18	.	TGTGCCAGCTCATTTGACAGGGCAGAGACCCAGTACTTC	CASSFDRAETQYF
TRBD1	TRBJ1-6	TRBV6-5	.	TGTGCCAGCAGAAAGAGGGGACAGGGGAATTCACCCCTCCACTTT	CASRKRGQGNSPLHF
.	TRBJ1-2	TRBV5-6	.	TGTGCCAGCAGAACGACAGTCTATGGCTACACCTTC	CASRTTVYGYTF
TRBD1	TRBJ2-1	TRBV11-2	few	TGTGCCAGCAGCTTAGTACAGGGGGCCCCTTACAATGAGCAGTTCTTC	CASSLVQGAPYNEQFF
.	TRBJ2-3	TRBV7-2	.	TGTGCCAGCAGCTCGAACCAGTCGCCGCAGTATTTT	CASSSNQSPQYF
.	TRBJ2-5	TRBV4-1	.	TGCGCCAGCAGCCCGATGAATGGGACCCAGTACTTC	CASSPMNGTQYF
TRBD1	TRBJ1-3	TRBV5-4	few	TGTGCCAGCAGCTTGGGGACAGGGACAAACACCATATATTTT	CASSLGTGTNTIYF
TRBD1	TRBJ2-5	TRBV7-2	.	TGTGCCAGCAGCCGAGAGACAGGGGGCCTGGAGACCCAGTACTTC	CASSRETGGLETQYF
TRBD1	TRBJ2-7	TRBV18	.	TGTGCCAGCTCACCAGCGGCCGGACAGGGAAAAACCTACGAGCAGTACTTC	CASSPAAGQGKTYEQYF
.	TRBJ1-1	TRBV19	.	TGTGCCAGTGGATCAGGGGTCACAACACACATGAACACTGAAGCTTTCTTT	CASGSGVTTHMNTEAFF
TRBD1	TRBJ2-7	TRBV27	.	TGTGCCAGCAGTACCCGGGGGACAGGGAGGGACGAGCAGTACTTC	CASSTRGTGRDEQYF
.	TRBJ2-5	TRBV7-3	.	TGTGCCAGCAGCCCTAGCCAAGCACAAGAGACCCAGTACTTC	CASSPSQAQETQYF
TRBD1	TRBJ2-1	TRBV11-1	few	TGTGCCAGCAGCTTAGAGGGGGCCAGGGACAATGAGCAGTTCTTC	CASSLEGARDNEQFF
.	TRBJ1-3	TRBV15	.	TGTGCCACCAGCAGGACCCAGGGTGGAAACACCATATATTTT	CATSRTQGGNTIYF
TRBD2	TRBJ2-6	TRBV30	.	TGTGCCTGGAGTGTACCTAGCGGGAGCTCTGGGGCCAACGTCCTGACTTTC	CAWSVPSGSSGANVLTF
.	TRBJ2-2	TRBV6-1	.	TGTGCCAGCAGTGAAACTTGGGGGACCGGGGAGCTGTTTTTT	CASSETWGTGELFF
.	TRBJ2-3	TRBV10-3	once	TGTGCCATCAGTGAGGCTACCCCGGGACCGACCACAGATACGCAGTATTTT	CAISEATPGPTTDTQYF
.	TRBJ2-6	TRBV11-3	.	TGTGCCAGCAGCTCTTCGGCAGGGTCTGGGGCCAACGTCCTGACTTTC	CASSSSAGSGANVLTF
.	TRBJ1-4	TRBV18	once	TGTGCCAGCTCACCGCAGGGTACGCGTGATGAAAAACTGTTTTTT	CASSPQGTRDEKLFF
TRBD1	TRBJ1-1	TRBV29-1	.	TGCAGCGTGACAGGGGACGTGTACACTGAAGCTTTCTTT	CSVTGDVYTEAFF
.	TRBJ2-1	TRBV19	.	TGTGCCAGTAGTATCGGGAACAATGAGCAGTTCTTC	CASSIGNNEQFF
.	TRBJ2-2	TRBV7-3	.	TGTGCCAGCAGCCGGACTCCCTTGGGCGGGGAGCTGTTTTTT	CASSRTPLGGELFF
.	TRBJ2-7	TRBV7-2	.	TGTGCCAGCAGCTTAGGCCCCGAACTTGGAGGGCAGTACTTC	CASSLGPELGGQYF
.	TRBJ2-1	TRBV19	few	TGTGCCAGTAGTATAGAGAGGGACAATGAGCAGTTCTTC	CASSIERDNEQFF
.	TRBJ2-7	TRBV10-3	.	TGTGCCATCAGTGAGGGGCAGCTCCTCTACGAGCAGTACTTC	CAISEGQLLYEQYF
TRBD1	TRBJ1-3	TRBV30	.	TGTGCCTGGAGCCGGAGTCGAACAGGGGGTATAGACACCATATATTTT	CAWSRSRTGGIDTIYF
.	TRBJ1-1	TRBV7-9	.	TGTGCCAGCAGCTTTTTTGGGTCGAACACTGAAGCTTTCTTT	CASSFFGSNTEAFF